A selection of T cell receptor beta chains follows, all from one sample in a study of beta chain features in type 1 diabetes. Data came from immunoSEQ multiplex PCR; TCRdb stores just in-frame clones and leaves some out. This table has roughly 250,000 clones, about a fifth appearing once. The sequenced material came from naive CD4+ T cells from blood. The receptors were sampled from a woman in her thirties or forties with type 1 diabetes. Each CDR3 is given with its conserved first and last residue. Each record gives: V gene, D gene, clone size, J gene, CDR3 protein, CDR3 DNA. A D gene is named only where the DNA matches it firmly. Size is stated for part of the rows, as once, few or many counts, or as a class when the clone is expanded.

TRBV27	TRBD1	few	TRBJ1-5	CASSPRTGKSNQPQHF	TGTGCCAGCAGCCCGAGGACAGGGAAAAGCAATCAGCCCCAGCATTTT
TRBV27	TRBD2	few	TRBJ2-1	CASRRLAGSSEQFF	TGTGCCAGCAGGCGACTAGCTGGTTCTAGTGAGCAGTTCTTC
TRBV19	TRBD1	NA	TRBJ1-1	CASSPEGGRGAFF	TGTGCCAGTAGCCCGGAAGGGGGCAGGGGAGCTTTCTTT
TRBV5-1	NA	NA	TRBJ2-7	CASSLEGGTTYEQYF	TGCGCCAGCAGCTTGGAGGGGGGGACTACCTACGAGCAGTACTTC
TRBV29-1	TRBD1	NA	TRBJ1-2	CSAERDRDGGYTF	TGCAGCGCCGAGCGGGACAGGGACGGTGGCTACACCTTC
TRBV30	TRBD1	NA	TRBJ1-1	CAHTGTGNTEAFF	TGTGCCCACACCGGGACAGGGAACACTGAAGCTTTCTTT
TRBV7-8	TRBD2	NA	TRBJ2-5	CASRPVGTREETQYF	TGTGCCAGCAGACCAGTCGGGACTAGAGAAGAGACCCAGTACTTC
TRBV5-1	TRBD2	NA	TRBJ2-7	CASSLQSSGGYEQYF	TGCGCCAGCAGCTTGCAGTCTAGCGGTGGGTACGAGCAGTACTTC
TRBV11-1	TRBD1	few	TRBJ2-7	CASGPGQGTHEQYF	TGTGCCAGCGGACCGGGACAGGGAACCCACGAGCAGTACTTC
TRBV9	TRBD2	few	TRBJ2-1	CASSVEAGGGLGNEQFF	TGTGCCAGCAGCGTAGAAGCGGGGGGTGGATTGGGCAATGAGCAGTTCTTC
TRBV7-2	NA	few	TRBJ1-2	CASTHWENGYTF	TGTGCCAGCACCCACTGGGAGAACGGCTACACCTTC
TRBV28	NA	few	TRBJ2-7	CASSLWQGNDEQYF	TGTGCCAGCAGTTTGTGGCAGGGTAATGACGAGCAGTACTTC
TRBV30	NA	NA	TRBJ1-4	CAWTAEGEKLFF	TGTGCATGGACCGCGGAGGGCGAAAAACTGTTTTTT
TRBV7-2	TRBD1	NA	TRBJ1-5	CASSLDRGSYQPQHF	TGTGCCAGCAGCTTAGACAGGGGGTCGTATCAGCCCCAGCATTTT
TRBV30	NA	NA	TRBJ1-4	CAWSPSRRLFF	TGTGCCTGGAGTCCCTCGCGGAGGCTGTTTTTT
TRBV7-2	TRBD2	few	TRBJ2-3	CASSLGGRGGAHTQYF	TGTGCCAGCAGCTTAGGTGGGCGGGGGGGCGCCCATACGCAGTATTTT
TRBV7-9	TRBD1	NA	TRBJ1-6	CASSLGTANSPLHF	TGTGCCAGCAGCTTGGGGACAGCTAATTCACCCCTCCACTTT
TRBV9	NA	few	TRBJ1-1	CASSVAGATEAFF	TGTGCCAGCAGCGTCGCGGGGGCCACTGAAGCTTTCTTT
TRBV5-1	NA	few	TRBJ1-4	CASSSENPGGKLFF	TGCGCCAGCAGCTCGGAGAACCCCGGCGGAAAACTGTTTTTT
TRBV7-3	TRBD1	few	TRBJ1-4	CASSQGQDEKLFF	TGTGCCAGCAGCCAAGGACAGGATGAAAAACTGTTTTTT
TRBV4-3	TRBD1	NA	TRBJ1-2	CASSLLTGGHGYTF	TGCGCCAGCAGCCTCCTGACAGGGGGCCATGGCTACACCTTC
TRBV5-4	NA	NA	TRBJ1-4	CASSTGGGNEKLFF	TGTGCCAGCAGTACCGGTGGTGGTAATGAAAAACTGTTTTTT
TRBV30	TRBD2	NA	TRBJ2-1	CAWSLNGPGTSSYNEQFF	TGTGCCTGGAGTCTCAACGGTCCTGGGACTAGCTCCTACAATGAGCAGTTCTTC
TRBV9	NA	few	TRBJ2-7	CASSVGLGSPYEQYF	TGTGCCAGCAGCGTAGGGCTGGGGAGCCCCTACGAGCAGTACTTC
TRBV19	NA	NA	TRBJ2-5	CASRTTRIGETQYF	TGTGCCAGTAGGACGACTAGAATCGGAGAGACCCAGTACTTC
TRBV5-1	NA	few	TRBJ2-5	CASYRERETQYF	TGCGCCTCCTACCGGGAGCGAGAGACCCAGTACTTC
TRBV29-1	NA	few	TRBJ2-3	CSSRTPNRVTDTQYF	TGCAGCTCAAGGACACCCAACCGGGTCACAGATACGCAGTATTTT
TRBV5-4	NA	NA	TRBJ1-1	CASSLGRGAGTEAFF	TGTGCCAGCAGCTTGGGTCGGGGAGCTGGCACTGAAGCTTTCTTT
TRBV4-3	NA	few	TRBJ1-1	CASSQYPPLGGPGTEAFF	TGCGCCAGCAGCCAATACCCCCCGTTGGGGGGGCCGGGCACTGAAGCTTTCTTT
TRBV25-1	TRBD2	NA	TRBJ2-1	CASSEYLAGNEQFF	TGTGCCAGCAGTGAATACCTAGCGGGCAATGAGCAGTTCTTC
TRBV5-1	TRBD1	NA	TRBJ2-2	CASSITGGSNTGELFF	TGCGCCAGCAGCATTACAGGGGGATCGAACACCGGGGAGCTGTTTTTT
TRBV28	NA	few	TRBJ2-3	CASGWPGSGADTQYF	TGTGCCAGCGGCTGGCCGGGCTCCGGGGCAGATACGCAGTATTTT
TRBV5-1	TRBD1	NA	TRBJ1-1	CASSYRQGNTEAFF	TGCGCCAGCAGCTACAGACAGGGGAACACTGAAGCTTTCTTT
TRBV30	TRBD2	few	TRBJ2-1	CALRPGTSGHASKFF	TGTGCCTTACGACCCGGGACTAGCGGGCATGCGAGTAAGTTCTTC
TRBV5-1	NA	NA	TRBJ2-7	CASSLVGGHEQYF	TGCGCCAGCAGCTTGGTAGGGGGTCACGAGCAGTACTTC
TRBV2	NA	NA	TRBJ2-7	CASSEPLGQNEQYF	TGTGCCAGCAGTGAGCCTCTTGGACAGAACGAGCAGTACTTC
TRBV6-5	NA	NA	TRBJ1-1	CASSSHQGNTEAFF	TGTGCCAGCAGCAGTCATCAGGGTAACACTGAAGCTTTCTTT
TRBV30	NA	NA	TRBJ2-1	CAWRDISSYNEQFF	TGTGCCTGGAGGGACATTTCCTCCTACAATGAGCAGTTCTTC
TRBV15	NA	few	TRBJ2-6	CACSGDSGANVLTF	TGTGCATGTTCAGGGGACTCTGGGGCCAACGTCCTGACTTTC